These 30 T cell receptor beta chains share one sample of origin, sequenced in a study of blood T cell repertoires in COVID-19. Sequencing was performed with immunoSEQ multiplex PCR; in TCRdb, only in-frame clones are kept and a portion is missing. The sample shows 280,000 or so clones, around 85% of them seen only once. The specimen sequenced was peripheral blood. Every receptor here comes from a woman younger than 45 who had recovered from COVID-19.

The chain joins TRBV5-6 to TRBJ1-5; D not certain. From germline, CDR1 is SGHDT and CDR2 YYEEEE. The V end lost 0 bases, the J end lost 3 bases, and 7 bases lay between the germline ends. The CDR3 sequence is 14 residues long. The chain's CDR3 is CASSLGQYNQPQHF. CDR3 in DNA: TGTGCCAGCAGCTTGGGGCAGTACAATCAGCCCCAGCATTTT. Full variable domain (outside the CDR3, taken from reference TRBV5-6 and TRBJ1-5): DAGVTQSPTHLIKTRGQQVTLRCSPKSGHDTVSWYQQALGQGPQFIFQYYEEEERQRGNFPDRFSGHQFPNYSSELNVNALLLGDSALYLCASSLGQYNQPQHFGDGTRLSIL.

The chain combines TRBV2 with TRBJ2-7, with D perhaps matching TRBD1 (6 bases). Trimming pared 7 bases from V and 2 bases from J, leaving 15 bases between. Germline values: CDR1 SNHLY, CDR2 FYNNEI. The length of the CDR3 is 14 residues. The CDR3 bases are TGTGCCAGCATTGGTCAGGGGCGAACCTACGAGCAGTACTTC. It yields the protein CASIGQGRTYEQYF.

The CDR3 region has the DNA TGTGCCAGCGCCCCGACCCGCCGGGAAGGCTACACCTTC. It yields the protein CASAPTRREGYTF. The rearrangement uses TRBV6-5 and TRBJ1-2; D is uncertain. CDR1 and CDR2 from the germline V gene are MNHEY and SVGAGI. The CDR3 length is 13 residues. Between the trimmed V and J ends, which lost 8 bases and 8 bases, there was a span of 18 bases.

V is TRBV9 and J is TRBJ1-1, with D perhaps matching TRBD1 (6 bases). The V gene's germline CDR1 is SGDLS and CDR2 YYNGEE. This CDR3 region has 13 residues. V lost 0 bases, J lost 7 bases, and 10 bases lay in between. CDR3 in DNA: TGTGCCAGCAGCGTAGGTCCAGGGGATGAAGCTTTCTTT. It specifies CASSVGPGDEAFF.

This clone was picked up one time. This sequence joins TRBV10-3 and TRBJ2-5; 14 nucleotides align to TRBD2. CDR3 length equals 16 residues. V lost 2 bases and J lost 1; bases outside the gene matches: 0. The V gene's germline CDR1 is ENHRY and CDR2 SYGVKD. Written as DNA, the CDR3 is TGTGCCATCAGTGAGGGACTAGCGGGGGGCCAAGAGACCCAGTACTTC. Translated, it gives CAISEGLAGGQETQYF.

This sequence joins TRBV25-1 and TRBJ1-4; D call uncertain. Per germline, CDR1 MGHDK and CDR2 SYGVNS. The CDR3 loop spans 13 amino acids. V was pared by 1 base and J by 7 bases, with 7 bases between. CDR3 sequence reads: CASSESNSEKLFF. The CDR3 nucleotides are TGTGCCAGCAGTGAATCGAACAGTGAAAAACTGTTTTTT.

This clone was counted a single time. V is TRBV7-3 and J is TRBJ1-2, with 8 bases identical to TRBD1. CDR3 size: 15 residues. V was clipped by 5 bases and J by 0 bases; unmatched bases: 5. Germline CDR1 and CDR2: SGHTA and FQGTGA. The CDR3 coding sequence is TGTGCCAGCAGCGAAGGACAGGGATCTAACTATGGCTACACCTTC. Amino acid sequence: CASSEGQGSNYGYTF.

This clone came up a few times. The rearrangement links TRBV29-1 to TRBJ2-1, with D hard to call. CDR3 length equals 11 residues. The V gene's germline CDR1 is SQVTM and CDR2 ANQGSEA. Trimming took off 5 bases at V and 4 bases at J, with 6 bases between the two ends. Here the CDR3 DNA reads TGCAGCGTTTCCGAGTACAATGAGCAGTTCTTC. This gives the protein CSVSEYNEQFF.

This chain links TRBV28 with TRBJ2-7, with TRBD2 identical over 7 bases. Germline assignment: CDR1 MDHEN and CDR2 SYDVKM. The trim removed 4 bases at V and 6 bases at J, leaving 9 bases unmatched. The CDR3 loop spans 14 amino acids. CDR3 nucleotides: TGTGCCAGCAGTTCTGGGGGGGGTGTGGGCGAGCAGTACTTC. It codes for CASSSGGGVGEQYF.

The chain couples TRBV27 to TRBJ2-7; D possibly corresponds to TRBD2 (7 bases). Between the trimmed V and J ends, which lost 1 base and 7 bases, there was a span of 14 bases. CDR3 size: 14 residues. Germline CDR1 is MNHEY and CDR2 is SMNVEV (reference sequence). The CDR3 bases are TGTGCCAGCAGTTTATATAGGGGGGGAGGAGAGCAGTACTTC. This encodes CASSLYRGGGEQYF.

This clone was seen a single time. The V gene is TRBV5-4, the J gene TRBJ2-7; 11 bases line up with TRBD2. CDR3 length: 15 amino acids. V lost 5 bases to trimming and J lost 1 base; unmatched junction nucleotides: 5. The germline CDR1 and CDR2 sequences are SGHNT and YYREEE (reference sequence). The CDR3 DNA is TGTGCCAGCAGTTTAGCGGGAGGGGGTTCCTACGAGCAGTACTTC. The encoded protein is CASSLAGGGSYEQYF.

The chain has TRBV14 and TRBJ2-1, with 11 bases fitting TRBD2. Germline V gene sequence: CDR1 SGHDN, CDR2 FVKESK. J was trimmed by 8 bases and V by 0 bases; bases with no gene match: 9. The CDR3 is 17 residues long. In nucleotides, the CDR3 is TGTGCCAGCAGCCAAGACGTAGCGGGAGGGCCTAGGGATGAGCAGTTCTTC. It translates to CASSQDVAGGPRDEQFF.

This clone came up a few times. The same CDR3 also results from other DNA sequences found in this sample. The chain combines TRBV7-2 with TRBJ2-7, with 7 bases matching TRBD2. V gave up 1 base and J gave up 0 bases; unmatched junction bases: 3. The germline V gene encodes CDR1 SGHTA and CDR2 FQGNSA. The CDR3 runs to 15 residues. The CDR3 sequence: CASSLDGGGSYEQYF. In nucleotides, the CDR3 is TGTGCCAGCAGCTTAGATGGCGGGGGCTCCTACGAGCAGTACTTC.

The sample holds one count of this clone. The V gene is TRBV9, the J gene TRBJ2-7; the D gene is possibly TRBD2 (5 bases). Trimming pared 4 bases from V and 2 bases from J, leaving 22 bases between. The CDR3 is made up of 17 amino acids. Germline V gene sequence: CDR1 SGDLS, CDR2 YYNGEE. CDR3 sequence: CASSPRGRVPPPYEQYF. The CDR3 bases are TGTGCCAGCAGCCCCCGTGGGCGGGTACCACCCCCCTACGAGCAGTACTTC.

The genes are TRBV7-3 and TRBJ2-1; no reliable D call. V was shortened by 2 bases and J by 7 bases, with 9 bases between the two germline ends. In germline, CDR1 is SGHTA, CDR2 FQGTGA. The CDR3 sequence is 13 residues long. CDR3 sequence (DNA): TGTGCCAGCAGCTTATATGGGCCAAATGAGCAGTTCTTC. This translates into CASSLYGPNEQFF.

The chain recombines TRBV12-3 or TRBV12-4 with TRBJ2-7; 7 bases are shared with TRBD1. This CDR3 region has 11 residues. With 6 bases clipped from V and 6 bases from J, the junction kept 2 bases outside the gene matches. CDR3 sequence: CASRTGAEQYF. Written as DNA, the CDR3 is TGTGCCAGCAGAACAGGGGCCGAGCAGTACTTC.

CDR3 region: CAISLQGPGANVLTF. The DNA for the CDR3 is TGTGCCATCAGTCTACAGGGTCCTGGGGCCAACGTCCTGACTTTC. J is TRBJ2-6 and V is TRBV10-3, with a tentative D call TRBD1 (6 bases). Per germline, CDR1 ENHRY and CDR2 SYGVKD. The length of the CDR3 is 15 residues. The V gene lost 5 bases and the J gene lost 2 bases, with 10 bases spanning the gap.

This clone showed up just once. The chain employs TRBV5-1 and TRBJ1-6, with 8 bases lining up with TRBD1. Losses at the gene ends were 4 bases for V and 6 bases for J; bases not matched to a gene: 6. The germline V gene has CDR1 SGHRS and CDR2 YFSETQ. This CDR3 has 15 amino acids. The CDR3 DNA reads TGCGCCAGCAGCGTACAGGGGGATGGTAATTCACCCCTCCACTTT. Translating gives CASSVQGDGNSPLHF.

This sequence joins TRBV3-1 (or the pseudogene TRBV3-2) and TRBJ2-2, with 10 bases that match TRBD1. The V gene's germline CDR1 is LGHDT and CDR2 YNNKEL (reference sequence). V was clipped by 0 bases and J by 0 bases; unmatched bases: 7. This CDR3 spans 19 amino acids. CDR3 loop: CASSQERDRGLANTGELFF. The CDR3 bases are TGTGCCAGCAGCCAAGAAAGGGACAGGGGACTCGCGAACACCGGGGAGCTGTTTTTT.

The chain uses TRBV18 and TRBJ1-5; 7 nucleotides align to TRBD1. The CDR3 consists of 13 residues. V shed 4 bases and J 5 bases; nucleotides not matched to a gene: 2. Germline V gives CDR1 KGHSH, CDR2 LQKENI. This chain's CDR3 is CASSQGQDQPQHF. The CDR3 DNA reads TGTGCCAGCTCACAAGGACAGGATCAGCCCCAGCATTTT.

The chain couples TRBV5-6 to TRBJ1-2; D remains unclear. The CDR3 covers 12 residues. Germline CDR1 reads SGHDT; CDR2 reads YYEEEE. V was clipped by 3 bases and J by 8 bases, with 11 bases between them. CDR3 nucleotides: TGTGCCAGCAGCTCCAAGGGCGGGGGCTACACCTTC. Encoded protein: CASSSKGGGYTF.

The chain joins TRBV19 to TRBJ1-4, with D possibly matching TRBD1 (6 bases). V gave up 7 bases and J gave up 7 bases, with 19 bases separating them. The CDR3 loop spans 15 amino acids. Germline V CDR1 and CDR2: LNHDA, SQIVND (reference sequence). CDR3 coding DNA: TGTGCCAGTACTCAAGGCCCAGGGGTGGGTGAAAAACTGTTTTTT. Amino acid sequence: CASTQGPGVGEKLFF.

The V call is TRBV7-9, the J call TRBJ1-5, with TRBD1 matching over 7 bases. Germline-derived CDR1 and CDR2 are SEHNR and FQNEAQ (reference sequence). V shed 5 bases and J 6 bases; nucleotides not matched to a gene: 10. This CDR3 is built from 15 residues. DNA for the CDR3: TGTGCCAGCAGCCTCTTCGACAGGGAGAGTCAGCCCCAGCATTTT. It yields the protein CASSLFDRESQPQHF.

V gene TRBV28 combines with J gene TRBJ2-3, with D possibly being TRBD1 (6 bases). This CDR3 spans 15 amino acids. V was cut by 10 bases and J by 0 bases, with 17 bases left in between. Germline V CDR1 and CDR2: MDHEN, SYDVKM. CDR3 sequence (DNA): TGTGCCATCAGGGGCGGGCGCCTTAGCACAGATACGCAGTATTTT. Its translation is CAIRGGRLSTDTQYF.

There are a few counts of this clone. J is TRBJ1-2 and V is TRBV2, with 7 bases that match TRBD1. This CDR3 is 14 amino acids long. Germline trimming cut 0 bases from V and 8 bases from J; bases unmatched to any gene: 6. Germline CDR1 and CDR2: SNHLY and FYNNEI. CDR3 in DNA: TGTGCCAGCAGTGAAGCACCAGGGGGAGGAGGCTACACCTTC. Protein sequence: CASSEAPGGGGYTF.

This chain links TRBV15 with TRBJ1-6; the D gene is possibly TRBD1 (6 bases). The germline V and J ends were trimmed by 0 bases and 14 bases, with 11 bases remaining between them. Germline CDR1 is LNHNV and CDR2 is YYDKDF (reference sequence). The length of the CDR3 is 13 residues. The CDR3 is CATSRDRGATLHF. The CDR3 nucleotides are TGTGCCACCAGCAGAGATCGGGGGGCCACCCTCCACTTT.

The chain employs TRBV7-2 and TRBJ2-7, with a tentative D call TRBD2 (5 bases). The CDR3 totals 14 residues. Per the germline V gene, CDR1 is SGHTA and CDR2 is FQGNSA. V lost 3 bases and J 7 bases, leaving 16 bases between the germline ends. The DNA of the CDR3 is TGTGCCAGCAGCTTGTACACGGACTCGGGTGAGCAGTACTTC. Protein sequence: CASSLYTDSGEQYF.

This chain connects TRBV11-2 to TRBJ2-1; D perhaps matches TRBD2 (5 bases). The CDR3 has 16 amino acids. The germline V gene encodes CDR1 SGHAT and CDR2 FQNNGV. V lost 4 bases, J lost 0 bases, and 13 bases lay in between. The CDR3 DNA reads as TGTGCCAGCAGCTCCCACTTAGCGAGCTCCTACAATGAGCAGTTCTTC. This codes for CASSSHLASSYNEQFF.

This chain links TRBV3-1 (or the pseudogene TRBV3-2) with TRBJ1-2; tentatively, D is TRBD1 (5 bases). The CDR3 is 12 amino acids. Between the trimmed V and J ends, which lost 1 base and 6 bases, there was a span of 6 bases. CDR1 and CDR2 (germline): LGHDT, YNNKEL (reference sequence). CDR3 region: CASSQGGDGYTF. CDR3 in DNA: TGTGCCAGCAGCCAAGGGGGGGATGGCTACACCTTC.

This clone was recorded only once. The V call is TRBV18, the J call TRBJ1-4, with a tentative D call TRBD1 (5 bases). The V end lost 0 bases, the J end lost 4 bases, and 9 bases lay between the germline ends. Looked up from germline, CDR1 is KGHSH and CDR2 is LQKENI. The CDR3 runs 15 residues. CDR3 sequence: CASSPPQGGNEKLFF. For the CDR3, the DNA is TGTGCCAGCTCACCACCGCAGGGCGGTAATGAAAAACTGTTTTTT.